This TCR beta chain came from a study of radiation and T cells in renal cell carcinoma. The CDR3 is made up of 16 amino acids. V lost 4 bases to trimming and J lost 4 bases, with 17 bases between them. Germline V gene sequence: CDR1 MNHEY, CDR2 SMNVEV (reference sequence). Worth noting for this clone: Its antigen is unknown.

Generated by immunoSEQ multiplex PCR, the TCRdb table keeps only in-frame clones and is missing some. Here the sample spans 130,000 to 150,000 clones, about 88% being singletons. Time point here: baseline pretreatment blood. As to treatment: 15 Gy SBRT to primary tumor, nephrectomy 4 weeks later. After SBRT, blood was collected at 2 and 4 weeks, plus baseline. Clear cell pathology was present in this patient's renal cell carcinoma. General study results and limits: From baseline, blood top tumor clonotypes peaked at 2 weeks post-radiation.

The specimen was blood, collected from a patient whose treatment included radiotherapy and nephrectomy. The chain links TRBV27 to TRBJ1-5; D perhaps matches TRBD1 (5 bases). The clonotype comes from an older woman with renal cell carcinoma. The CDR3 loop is CASSSLGVGDNQPQHF. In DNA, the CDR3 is TGTGCCAGCAGTTCATTGGGGGTAGGGGATAATCAGCCCCAGCATTTT.